One TCR beta chain is described in this entry. Germline V gene data show CDR1 as SGHAT and CDR2 as FQNNGV. V lost 2 bases to trimming and J lost 5 bases, with 6 bases between them. The CDR3 covers 12 residues. The data stem from a study of blood T cell repertoires in COVID-19. Per the authors' pipeline: Reference gene primer amplification in the assay estimated nucleated cell counts. The assay was immunoSEQ multiplex PCR, and TCRdb's table has in-frame clones only and misses some. The V and J calls and the clone size are those of that table, but D and trimming were determined from the DNA. In the table there are fewer than 700,000 clones, 85% to 90% of which are singletons.

Material: peripheral blood. This sequence originates from a woman in her fifties or sixties with COVID-19, enrolled during active disease. The J gene is TRBJ1-2, the V gene TRBV11-2; tentative D call: TRBD1 (6 bases). The CDR3 here is CASSLTGYGYTF. CDR3 nucleotides: TGTGCCAGCAGCTTAACAGGGTATGGCTACACCTTC.